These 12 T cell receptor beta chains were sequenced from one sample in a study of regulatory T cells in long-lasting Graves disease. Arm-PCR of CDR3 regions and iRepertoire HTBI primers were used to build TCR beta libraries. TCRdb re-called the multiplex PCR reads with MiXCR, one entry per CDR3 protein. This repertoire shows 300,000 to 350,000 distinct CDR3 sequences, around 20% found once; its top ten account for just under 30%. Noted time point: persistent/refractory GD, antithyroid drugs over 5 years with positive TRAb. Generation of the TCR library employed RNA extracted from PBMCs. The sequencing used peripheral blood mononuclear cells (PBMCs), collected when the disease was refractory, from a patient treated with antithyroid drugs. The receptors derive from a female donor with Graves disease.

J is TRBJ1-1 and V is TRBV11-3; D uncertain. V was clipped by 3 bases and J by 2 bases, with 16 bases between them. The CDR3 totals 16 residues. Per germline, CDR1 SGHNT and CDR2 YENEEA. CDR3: CASSFYPGPANTEAFF. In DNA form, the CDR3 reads TGTGCCAGCAGCTTCTACCCTGGTCCAGCAAACACTGAAGCTTTCTTT. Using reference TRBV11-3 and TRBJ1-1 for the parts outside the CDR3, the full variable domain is EAGVVQSPRYKIIEKKQPVAFWCNPISGHNTLYWYLQNLGQGPELLIRYENEEAVDDSQLPKDRFSAERLKGVDSTLKIQPAELGDSAVYLCASSFYPGPANTEAFFGQGTRLTVV.

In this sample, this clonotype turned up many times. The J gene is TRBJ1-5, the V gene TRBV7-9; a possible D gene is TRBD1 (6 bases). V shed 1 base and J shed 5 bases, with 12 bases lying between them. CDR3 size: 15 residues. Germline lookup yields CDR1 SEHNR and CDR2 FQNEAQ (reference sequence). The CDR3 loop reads CASSLVGDTDQPQHF. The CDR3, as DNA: TGTGCCAGCAGCTTAGTAGGGGACACCGATCAGCCCCAGCATTTT.

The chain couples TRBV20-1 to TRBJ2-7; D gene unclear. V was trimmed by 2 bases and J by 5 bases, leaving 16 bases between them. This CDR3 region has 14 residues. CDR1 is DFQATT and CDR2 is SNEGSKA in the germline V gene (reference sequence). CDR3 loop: CSARNGRSRDEQYF. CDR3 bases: TGCAGTGCTAGAAATGGGCGGTCCCGGGACGAGCAGTACTTC.

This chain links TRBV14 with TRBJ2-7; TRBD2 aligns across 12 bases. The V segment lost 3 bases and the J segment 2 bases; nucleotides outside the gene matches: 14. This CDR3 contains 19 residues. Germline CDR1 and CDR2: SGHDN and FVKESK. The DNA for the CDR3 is TGTGCCAGCAGCCACCGAATAACTAGCGGGGGGTCTAGACCCTACGAGCAGTACTTC. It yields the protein CASSHRITSGGSRPYEQYF.

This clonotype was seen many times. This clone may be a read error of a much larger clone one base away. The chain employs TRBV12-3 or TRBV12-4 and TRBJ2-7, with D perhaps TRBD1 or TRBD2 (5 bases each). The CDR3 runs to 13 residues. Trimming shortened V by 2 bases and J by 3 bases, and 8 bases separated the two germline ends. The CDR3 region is CASSLPGGYEQYF. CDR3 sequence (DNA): TGTGCCAGCAGTTTACCTGGGGGCTACGAGCAGTACTTC.

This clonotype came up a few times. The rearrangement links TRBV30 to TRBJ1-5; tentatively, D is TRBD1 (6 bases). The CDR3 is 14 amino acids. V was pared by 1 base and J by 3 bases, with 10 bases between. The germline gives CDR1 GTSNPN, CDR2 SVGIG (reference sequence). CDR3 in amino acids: CAWSDTGFNQPQHF. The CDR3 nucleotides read TGTGCCTGGAGTGACACAGGGTTCAATCAGCCCCAGCATTTT.

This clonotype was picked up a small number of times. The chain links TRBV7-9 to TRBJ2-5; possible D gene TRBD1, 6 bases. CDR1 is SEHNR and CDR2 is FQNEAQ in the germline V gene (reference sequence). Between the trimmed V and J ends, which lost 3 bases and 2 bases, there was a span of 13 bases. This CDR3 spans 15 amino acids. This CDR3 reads CASSFGGRGQETQYF. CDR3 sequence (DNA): TGTGCCAGCAGCTTTGGGGGCAGGGGACAAGAGACCCAGTACTTC.

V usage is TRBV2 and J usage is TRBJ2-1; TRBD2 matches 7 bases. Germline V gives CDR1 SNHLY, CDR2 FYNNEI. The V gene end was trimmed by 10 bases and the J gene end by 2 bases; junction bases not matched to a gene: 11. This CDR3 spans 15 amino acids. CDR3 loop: CAIRTSGIAYNEQFF. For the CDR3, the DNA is TGTGCCATTCGTACCAGCGGGATCGCCTACAATGAGCAGTTCTTC.

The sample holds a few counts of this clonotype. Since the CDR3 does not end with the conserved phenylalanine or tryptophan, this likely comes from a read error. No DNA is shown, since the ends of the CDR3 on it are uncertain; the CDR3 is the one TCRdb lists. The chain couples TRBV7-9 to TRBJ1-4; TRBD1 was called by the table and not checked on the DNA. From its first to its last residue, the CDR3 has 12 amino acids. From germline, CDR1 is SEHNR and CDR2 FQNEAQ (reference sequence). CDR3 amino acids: CASSSDLQGPRG.

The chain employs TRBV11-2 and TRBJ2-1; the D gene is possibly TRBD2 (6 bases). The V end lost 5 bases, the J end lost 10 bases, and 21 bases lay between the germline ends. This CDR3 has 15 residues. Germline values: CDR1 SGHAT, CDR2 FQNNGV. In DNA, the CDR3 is TGTGCCAGCAGCCCCACTCGGGGCACAGGAGGGGAGCAGTTCTTC. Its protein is CASSPTRGTGGEQFF. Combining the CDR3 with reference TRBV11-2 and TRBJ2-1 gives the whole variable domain EAGVAQSPRYKIIEKRQSVAFWCNPISGHATLYWYQQILGQGPKLLIQFQNNGVVDDSQLPKDRFSAERLKGVDSTLKIQPAKLEDSAVYLCASSPTRGTGGEQFFGPGTRLTVL.

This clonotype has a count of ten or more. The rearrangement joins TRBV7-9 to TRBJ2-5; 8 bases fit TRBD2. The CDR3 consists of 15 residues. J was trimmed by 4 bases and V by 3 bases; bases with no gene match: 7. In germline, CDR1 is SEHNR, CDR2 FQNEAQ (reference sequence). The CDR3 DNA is TGTGCCAGCAGCTTTGGCGCGGGGGGTGTAGAGACCCAGTACTTC. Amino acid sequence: CASSFGAGGVETQYF.

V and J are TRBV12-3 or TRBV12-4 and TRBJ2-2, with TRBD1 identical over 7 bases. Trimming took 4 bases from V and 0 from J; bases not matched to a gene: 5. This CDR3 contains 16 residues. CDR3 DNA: TGTGCCAGCAGTTCAGCCAGGGGGTCGAACACCGGGGAGCTGTTTTTT. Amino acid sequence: CASSSARGSNTGELFF.